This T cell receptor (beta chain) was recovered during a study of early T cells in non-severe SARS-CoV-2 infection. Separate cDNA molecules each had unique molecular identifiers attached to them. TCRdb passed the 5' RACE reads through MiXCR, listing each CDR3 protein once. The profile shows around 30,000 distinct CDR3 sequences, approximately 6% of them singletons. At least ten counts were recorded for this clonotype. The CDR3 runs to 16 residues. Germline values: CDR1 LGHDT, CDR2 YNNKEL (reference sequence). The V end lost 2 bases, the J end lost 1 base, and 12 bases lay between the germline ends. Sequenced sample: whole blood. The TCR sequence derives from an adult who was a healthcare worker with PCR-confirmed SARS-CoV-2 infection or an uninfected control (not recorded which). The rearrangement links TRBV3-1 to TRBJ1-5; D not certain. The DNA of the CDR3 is TGTGCCAGCAGCCAATCCCCCCCCGGGAGCAATCAGCCCCAGCATTTT. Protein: CASSQSPPGSNQPQHF. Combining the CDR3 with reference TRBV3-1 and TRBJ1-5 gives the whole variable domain DTAVSQTPKYLVTQMGNDKSIKCEQNLGHDTMYWYKQDSKKFLKIMFSYNNKELIINETVPNRFSPKSPDKAHLNLHINSLELGDSAVYFCASSQSPPGSNQPQHFGDGTRLSIL.